The rows below give T cell receptor beta chains drawn from one sample of a study of a mutant IDH1 vaccine in newly diagnosed glioma. Sequencing was performed with immunoSEQ multiplex PCR; in TCRdb, only in-frame clones are kept and a portion is missing. The table lists tens of thousands of clones, roughly 79% of them singletons. The antigens these receptors bind are not known. The sequencing here drew on PBMCs, taken from a glioma patient whose treatment included an IDH1 peptide vaccine. Every receptor here comes from a man aged 35 to 55 with glioma. CDR3s include the opening cysteine and the closing phenylalanine or tryptophan. D genes are given only for firm matches. The size entry is marked missing in some rows and otherwise reads once, few, many or a size class.

TRBD2	TRBV7-2	TRBJ2-1	.	TGTGCCAGCAGTCTTATAGCGGGGGGCTCCTACAATGAGCAGTTCTTC	CASSLIAGGSYNEQFF
TRBD1	TRBV5-1	TRBJ2-2	.	TGCGCCTCCGAACAGGGGGCCAACACCGGGGAGCTGTTTTTT	CASEQGANTGELFF
TRBD1	TRBV10-2	TRBJ2-7	.	TGCGCCAGCAGTCGGACAGGCTACGAGCAGTACTTC	CASSRTGYEQYF
TRBD1	TRBV7-9	TRBJ1-6	few	TGTGCCAGCAGCTTAGGGACAGGTTCACCCCTCCACTTT	CASSLGTGSPLHF
.	TRBV18	TRBJ2-7	once	TGTGCCAGCTCACTACAGGGATACGGCTACGAGCAGTACTTC	CASSLQGYGYEQYF
TRBD1	TRBV12-5	TRBJ1-5	.	TGTGCTAGTGGTTTGGTCGGGACAGGGAATCAGCCCCAGCATTTT	CASGLVGTGNQPQHF
TRBD1	TRBV6-1	TRBJ2-7	once	TGTGCCAGCAGTGAGACGGGACAGTACCCCTACGAGCAGTACTTC	CASSETGQYPYEQYF
.	TRBV4-3	TRBJ2-7	.	TGCGCCAGCAGCCAAGGGCTCGAGGTCTACGAGCAGTACTTC	CASSQGLEVYEQYF
TRBD1	TRBV7-2	TRBJ1-6	.	TGTGCCAGCAGCATATACAGGGGCGGCAATTCACCCCTCCACTTT	CASSIYRGGNSPLHF
.	TRBV27	TRBJ1-1	few	TGTGCCAGCAGTTTATCAGGACCGAACACTGAAGCTTTCTTT	CASSLSGPNTEAFF
TRBD1	TRBV9	TRBJ2-3	.	TGTGCCAGCAGCGCCCCCCCCAGGGGGTATAGCACAGATACGCAGTATTTT	CASSAPPRGYSTDTQYF